The T cell receptor (beta chain) described here comes from a study of blood T cell repertoires in COVID-19 (dated by TCRdb to about 2020). At the level of the whole study: Samples from collaborators originated in the United States, Italy and Spain and spanned both the acute and convalescent phases of COVID-19. The material from the prospective study consisted of cDNA or gDNA derived from T cells, B-cell-depleted T cells, or PBMCs. Deeply sampled blood TCRbeta repertoires from subjects exposed to, actively infected with, or recovered from COVID-19 were included in the dataset. The repertoires were released in a freely available public database intended as a resource for research on the immune response to SARS-CoV-2. Samples were obtained from the ongoing ImmuneRACE study (first 160 participants) and from over 1,000 subjects provided by 6 global collaborators. Sample metadata almost always included a de-identified subject ID, COVID-19 status, age in years and sex. Where available, HLA class I and class II types were obtained from metadata supplied by the sample provider rather than from assay-based typing.

The paper's findings and limits, for the study overall: Clinical and demographic metadata were provided uncurated, with the amount varying by source and participant.

From a lookup of the germline V gene, CDR1 and CDR2 are SGHNT and YENEEA. From the cysteine through the phenylalanine, the CDR3 covers 16 amino acids. Only the CDR3 region is kept as DNA, spanning 48 bases read in frame from base 1. From V the trimming removes 1 base and from J it removes 5 bases, while the gene matches leave 9 bases of the junction unaccounted for. A note on this clone: This receptor's antigen is unknown. Qualities for individual bases were not recorded, and no much larger clone is one base off.

Participants in the prospective study were enrolled through a virtual design, were aged about 18 to 90 years, and lived in 24 United States geographic areas. To assign participants to cohorts, the prospective study relied on clinical history that participants themselves reported in a screening survey and a study questionnaire. In the prospective study, whole blood, serum and a nasopharyngeal or oropharyngeal swab were collected from each participant by mobile phlebotomists. Prospective study participants could optionally give additional blood draws and questionnaires over a roughly two-month period. Before DNA extraction, prospective study blood samples were shipped either frozen or at room temperature. TCRbeta CDR3 regions were amplified from genomic DNA by means of the immunoSEQ Assay, a bias-controlled multiplex PCR. Per the source publication's procedure: Within the assay, amplification of reference gene primers was used to estimate how many nucleated cells each sample contained. To quantify the absolute abundance of each unique TCRbeta CDR3 rearrangement, sequence reads were collapsed and filtered. For each sample, productive Simpson clonality was calculated as the square root of Simpson's diversity index over productive rearrangements. Not all clones reach the TCRdb copy of this immuneACCESS table, which keeps in-frame sequences only. Checked studies attribute under half of the gap to unresolved V genes and leave the rest unexplained. For V, J and clone size, that table is used; D and trimming come from the DNA. This sample is represented by roughly 190,000 clones; around 76% of them were singletons. Jointly, the top ten make up about 17% of the sample.

This TCR was sampled from a woman aged 50 to 65 with acute COVID-19. What was sequenced was PBMCs or T cells enriched from blood (not recorded which). The chain is encoded by TRBV11-3 joined to TRBJ1-2, with 8 bases matching TRBD1. For the CDR3, the sequence is CASSLGAGTGDYGYTF. The nucleotides read TGTGCCAGCAGCTTAGGTGCCGGGACAGGTGATTATGGCTACACCTTC.